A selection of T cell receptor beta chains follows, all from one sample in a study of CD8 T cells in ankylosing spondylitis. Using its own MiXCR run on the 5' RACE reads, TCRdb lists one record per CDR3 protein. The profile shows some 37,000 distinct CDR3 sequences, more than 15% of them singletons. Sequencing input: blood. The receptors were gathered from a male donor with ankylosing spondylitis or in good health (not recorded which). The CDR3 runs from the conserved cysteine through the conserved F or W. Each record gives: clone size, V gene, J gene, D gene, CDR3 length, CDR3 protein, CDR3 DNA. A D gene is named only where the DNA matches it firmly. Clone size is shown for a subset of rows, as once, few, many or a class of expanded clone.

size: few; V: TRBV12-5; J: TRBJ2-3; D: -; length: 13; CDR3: CASGLVRLQPQYF; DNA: TGTGCTAGTGGTTTGGTACGCTTGCAACCGCAGTATTTT
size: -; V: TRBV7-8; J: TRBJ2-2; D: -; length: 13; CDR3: CASSLLGRGELFF; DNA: TGTGCCAGCAGTTTACTGGGGCGCGGGGAGCTGTTTTTT
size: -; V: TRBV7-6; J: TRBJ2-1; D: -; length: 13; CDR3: CASSLGPHREKFF; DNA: TGTGCCAGCAGCTTAGGGCCCCACAGGGAGAAGTTCTTC
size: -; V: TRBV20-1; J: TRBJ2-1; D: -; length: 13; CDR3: CSAPYGAYNEQFF; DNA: TGCAGTGCCCCTTACGGGGCGTACAATGAGCAGTTCTTC
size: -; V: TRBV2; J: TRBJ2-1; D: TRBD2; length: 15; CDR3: CASSGGTSGSDEQFF; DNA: TGTGCCAGCAGTGGGGGGACTAGCGGGAGTGATGAGCAGTTCTTC
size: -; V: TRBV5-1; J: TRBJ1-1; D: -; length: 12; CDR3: CASHWGDTEAFF; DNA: TGCGCCAGCCACTGGGGGGACACTGAAGCTTTCTTT
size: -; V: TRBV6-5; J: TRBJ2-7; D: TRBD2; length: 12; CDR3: CASRGLAREQYF; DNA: TGTGCCAGCAGGGGACTAGCTCGGGAGCAGTACTTC
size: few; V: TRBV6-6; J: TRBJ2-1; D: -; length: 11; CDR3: CASSYPAEQFF; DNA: TGTGCCAGCAGTTACCCCGCTGAGCAGTTCTTC
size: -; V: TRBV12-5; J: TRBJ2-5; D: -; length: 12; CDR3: CASGLVLETQYF; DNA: TGTGCTAGTGGTTTGGTACTGGAGACCCAGTACTTC
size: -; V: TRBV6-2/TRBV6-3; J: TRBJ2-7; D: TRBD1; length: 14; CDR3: CASSRTGGAYEQYF; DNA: TGTGCCAGCAGCAGGACAGGTGGGGCCTACGAGCAGTACTTC
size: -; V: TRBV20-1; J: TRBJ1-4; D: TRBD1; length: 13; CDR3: CGILTGGFEKLFF; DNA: TGCGGCATCTTGACAGGGGGCTTTGAAAAACTGTTTTTT
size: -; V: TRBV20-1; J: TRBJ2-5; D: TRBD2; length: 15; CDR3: CSAPPSGRALETQYF; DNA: TGCAGTGCACCCCCTAGCGGGAGGGCTCTGGAGACCCAGTACTTC
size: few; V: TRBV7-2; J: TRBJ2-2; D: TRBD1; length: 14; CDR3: CAAGQDMNTGELFF; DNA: TGTGCCGCTGGACAGGACATGAACACCGGGGAGCTGTTTTTT
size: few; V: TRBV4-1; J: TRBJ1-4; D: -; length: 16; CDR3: CASSQDGRSPYEKLFF; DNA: TGCGCCAGCAGCCAGGACGGCCGGAGCCCGTATGAAAAACTGTTTTTT
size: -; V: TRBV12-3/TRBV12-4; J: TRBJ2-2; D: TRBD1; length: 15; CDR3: CASSRRDRNTGELFF; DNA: TGTGCCAGCAGTCGACGGGACAGAAACACCGGGGAGCTGTTTTTT
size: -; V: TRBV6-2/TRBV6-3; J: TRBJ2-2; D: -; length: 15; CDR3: CASSPGGRDTGELFF; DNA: TGTGCCAGCAGCCCGGGGGGCCGGGACACCGGGGAGCTGTTTTTT
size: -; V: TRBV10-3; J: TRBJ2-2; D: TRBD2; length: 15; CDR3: CAISLSGENTGELFF; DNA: TGTGCCATCAGCCTTAGCGGGGAAAACACCGGGGAGCTGTTTTTT
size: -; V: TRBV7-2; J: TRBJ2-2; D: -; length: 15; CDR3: CASTEGGSNTGELFF; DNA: TGTGCCAGCACCGAGGGGGGCTCAAACACCGGGGAGCTGTTTTTT
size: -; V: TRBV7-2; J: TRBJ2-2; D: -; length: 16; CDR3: CASSLRARLGTGELFF; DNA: TGTGCCAGCAGCTTGAGGGCCCGCTTAGGCACCGGGGAGCTGTTTTTT
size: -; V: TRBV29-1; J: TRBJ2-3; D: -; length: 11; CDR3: CSVRVPDTQYF; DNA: TGCAGCGTTCGGGTGCCAGATACGCAGTATTTT
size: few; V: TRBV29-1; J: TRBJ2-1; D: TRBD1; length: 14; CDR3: CSGGQGLYGGEQFF; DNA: TGCAGCGGCGGACAGGGTTTGTACGGGGGTGAGCAGTTCTTC
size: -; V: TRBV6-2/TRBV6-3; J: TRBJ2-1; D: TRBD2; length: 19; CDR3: CASSHFGLAGGPPYNEQFF; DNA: TGTGCCAGCAGCCACTTCGGACTAGCGGGAGGTCCCCCTTACAATGAGCAGTTCTTC
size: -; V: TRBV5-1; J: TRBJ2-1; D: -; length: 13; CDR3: CASSFRDLNEQFF; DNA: TGCGCCAGCAGCTTCCGGGACTTGAATGAGCAGTTCTTC
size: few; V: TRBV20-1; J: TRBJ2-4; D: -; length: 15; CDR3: CSAAPPAVAKNIQYF; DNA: TGCAGTGCTGCCCCTCCCGCGGTAGCCAAAAACATTCAGTACTTC
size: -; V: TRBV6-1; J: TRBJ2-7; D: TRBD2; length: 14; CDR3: CASSETSNSYEQYF; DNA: TGTGCCAGCAGTGAGACTAGCAATAGCTACGAGCAGTACTTC
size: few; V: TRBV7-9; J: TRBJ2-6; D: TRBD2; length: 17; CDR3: CASSPRLAGDGANVLTF; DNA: TGTGCCAGCAGCCCCCGACTAGCGGGAGATGGGGCCAACGTCCTGACTTTC
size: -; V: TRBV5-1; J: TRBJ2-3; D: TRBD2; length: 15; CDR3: CASSLAGGDTDTQYF; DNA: TGCGCCAGCAGCCTAGCGGGGGGGGATACAGATACGCAGTATTTT
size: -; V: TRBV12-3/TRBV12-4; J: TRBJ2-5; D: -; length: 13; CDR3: CASSLASSQTQYF; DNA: TGTGCCAGCAGTTTAGCTAGCTCGCAGACCCAGTACTTC
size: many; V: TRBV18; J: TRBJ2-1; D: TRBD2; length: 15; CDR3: CASSPSNGLAGEQFF; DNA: TGTGCCAGCTCACCGAGCAATGGACTAGCGGGTGAGCAGTTCTTC
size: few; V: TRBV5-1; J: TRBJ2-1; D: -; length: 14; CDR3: CASSREGTNNEQFF; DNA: TGCGCCAGCAGCCGCGAAGGGACAAACAATGAGCAGTTCTTC